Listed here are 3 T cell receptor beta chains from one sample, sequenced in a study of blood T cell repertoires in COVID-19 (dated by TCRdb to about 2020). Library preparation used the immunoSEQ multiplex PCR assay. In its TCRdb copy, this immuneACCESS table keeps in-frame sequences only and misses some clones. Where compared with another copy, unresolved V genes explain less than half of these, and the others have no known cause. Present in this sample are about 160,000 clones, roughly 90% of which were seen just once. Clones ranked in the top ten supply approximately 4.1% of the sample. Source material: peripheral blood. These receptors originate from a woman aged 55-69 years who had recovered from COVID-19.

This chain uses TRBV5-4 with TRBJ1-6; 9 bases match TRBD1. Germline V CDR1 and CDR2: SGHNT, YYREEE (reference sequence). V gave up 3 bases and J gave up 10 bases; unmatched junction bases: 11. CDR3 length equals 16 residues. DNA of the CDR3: TGTGCCAGCAGCTCCCGGGACAGGGCTCCAGGGTCACCCCTCCACTTT. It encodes CASSSRDRAPGSPLHF.

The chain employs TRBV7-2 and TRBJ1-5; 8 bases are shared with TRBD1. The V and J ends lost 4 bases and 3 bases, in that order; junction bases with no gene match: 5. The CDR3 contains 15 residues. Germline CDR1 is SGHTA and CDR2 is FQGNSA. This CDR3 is CASSSGQGYNQPQHF. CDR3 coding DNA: TGTGCCAGCAGCTCCGGACAGGGCTACAATCAGCCCCAGCATTTT.

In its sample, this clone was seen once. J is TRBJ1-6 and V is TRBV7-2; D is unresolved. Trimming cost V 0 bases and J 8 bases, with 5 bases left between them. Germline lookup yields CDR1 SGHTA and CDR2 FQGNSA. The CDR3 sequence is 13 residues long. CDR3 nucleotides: TGTGCCAGCAGCTTAGCGACTGATTCACCCCTCCACTTT. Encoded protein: CASSLATDSPLHF.